Sequencing of this T cell receptor (beta chain) was carried out in a study of blood T cell repertoires in COVID-19. In the source study's methods: Estimation of nucleated cell counts was performed using reference gene primer amplification. This table comes from immunoSEQ multiplex PCR, and its TCRdb copy is limited to in-frame clones, with some not included. That table supplies the V and J calls and clone size; D and trimming were determined from the DNA. The sample includes fewer than 500,000 clones, around 90% of them seen just once. The V and J ends lost 8 bases and 3 bases respectively, with 19 bases between them. The germline gives CDR1 MNHEY, CDR2 SVGAGI. The CDR3 has 15 residues.

The chain links TRBV6-5 to TRBJ1-1, with D uncertain. Sequencing input: PBMCs or T cells enriched from blood (not recorded which). This sequence was found in a woman aged 18-29 years with acute COVID-19. CDR3 in amino acids: CASQQNVAGDTEAFF. The CDR3 DNA is TGTGCCAGCCAACAAAACGTCGCGGGTGACACTGAAGCTTTCTTT.